These T cell receptor beta chains were read from a single sample in a study of CD4 T cells in relation to SARS-CoV-2 and coronaviruses. No antigen is known for these receptors. The protocol was immunoSEQ multiplex PCR, while the TCRdb copy is restricted to in-frame clones and leaves out a portion. The table lists 24,000 or so clones, more than 75% of them singletons. Sequenced: CD4+ T cells from PBMCs, cultured in vitro. These receptors were collected from a human donor in good health. CDR3s include the opening cysteine and the closing phenylalanine or tryptophan. The D gene is left open where the match is weak. A row's size may be missing; if present it is once, few, many or a size class.

CDR3 DNA | CDR3 protein | D gene | J gene | clone size | V gene
TGTGCCAGCAGCCAAGGGGGACAGGGGGTCGATGAGCAGTTCTTC | CASSQGGQGVDEQFF | TRBD1 | TRBJ2-1 | - | TRBV28
TGTGCCAGCAGCCTACAGGGACTAAATGAAAAACTGTTTTTT | CASSLQGLNEKLFF | - | TRBJ1-4 | - | TRBV14
TGTGCCAGCAGTTTGTCCGGTTTGGCCCAGCATTTT | CASSLSGLAQHF | - | TRBJ1-5 | - | TRBV12-3/TRBV12-4
TGTGCCAGTAGCTCGGGACTAGCGATTACCTACGAGCAGTACTTC | CASSSGLAITYEQYF | TRBD2 | TRBJ2-7 | few | TRBV19
TGTGCCAGCAGCATTGACCGGGACGTTCTAAGAGGGGGCTACACCTTC | CASSIDRDVLRGGYTF | - | TRBJ1-2 | few | TRBV5-4
TGTGCCAGTAGTATCAAGGACCCGCGGAATCAGCCCCAGCATTTT | CASSIKDPRNQPQHF | - | TRBJ1-5 | - | TRBV19
TGTGCCAGCAGCGAAGCCTACGAGCAGTACTTC | CASSEAYEQYF | - | TRBJ2-7 | - | TRBV7-9
TGTGCCAGCAGTTTAGGAGGGGGTGGTCAGCCCCAGCATTTT | CASSLGGGGQPQHF | - | TRBJ1-5 | - | TRBV27
TGCGCCAGCAGCTTGGCCCATTCGACAGACGTGAACACTGAAGCTTTCTTT | CASSLAHSTDVNTEAFF | - | TRBJ1-1 | - | TRBV5-1
TGTGCCTGGAGGTATAACACTGAAGCTTTCTTT | CAWRYNTEAFF | - | TRBJ1-1 | - | TRBV30
TGTGCCAGTAGTGGTGGCGGGAGTTTTTACAATGAGCAGTTCTTC | CASSGGGSFYNEQFF | TRBD2 | TRBJ2-1 | - | TRBV19
TGTGCCAGCAGCCTTAGCGTACACTCCTACGAGCAGTACTTC | CASSLSVHSYEQYF | - | TRBJ2-7 | once | TRBV6-2/TRBV6-3
TGTGCCAGTAGACCTATCCCCTTATTCCAGGGATCCCCACCCCGAGATACGCAGTATTTT | CASRPIPLFQGSPPRDTQYF | - | TRBJ2-3 | - | TRBV19
TGTGCCAGCAGCTTAGGCCAGGGCCAAGAGACCCAGTACTTC | CASSLGQGQETQYF | - | TRBJ2-5 | - | TRBV13
TGTGCCAGCGAATCACAAGGGCTAGCAGACGAGCAGTACTTC | CASESQGLADEQYF | - | TRBJ2-7 | - | TRBV2
TGCGCCAGCAGCTTGAGCGGATGGGTAGCCAAAAACATTCAGTACTTC | CASSLSGWVAKNIQYF | - | TRBJ2-4 | - | TRBV5-1
TGCGCCAGCAGCTTGGAAGGCAGGGACAGGTTTATCCCGTATGAAGCTTTCTTT | CASSLEGRDRFIPYEAFF | TRBD1 | TRBJ1-1 | - | TRBV5-1
TGTGCCAGCTCACAGGGACAGGGGCGAGAAGCCTCCTACAATGAGCAGTTCTTC | CASSQGQGREASYNEQFF | TRBD1 | TRBJ2-1 | medium-sized | TRBV18
TGTGCCACCAGTGACCCCGGGACGGGTGAAAAACTGTTTTTT | CATSDPGTGEKLFF | - | TRBJ1-4 | - | TRBV24-1
TGTGCCAGCAGTGAAGGGATAGGGGGCAATCAGCCCCAGCATTTT | CASSEGIGGNQPQHF | - | TRBJ1-5 | - | TRBV6-1
TGTGCCAGCAGCCGCAATGGGGCGGTGAACACTGAAGCTTTCTTT | CASSRNGAVNTEAFF | - | TRBJ1-1 | - | TRBV3-1/TRBV3-2
TGTGCCAGCAGTCCCACAGGGTTCACTGAAGCTTTCTTT | CASSPTGFTEAFF | - | TRBJ1-1 | - | TRBV6-2/TRBV6-3
TGTGCCAGCAGTTTCATGGGGGCCAACGAGCAGTACTTC | CASSFMGANEQYF | - | TRBJ2-7 | - | TRBV28
TGTGCCAGCAGCAGGGGTCCACCCACAGATACGCAGTATTTT | CASSRGPPTDTQYF | - | TRBJ2-3 | - | TRBV5-8
TGTGCCAGTAGTATGGACGCACCCGGGGCCAACGTCCTGACTTTC | CASSMDAPGANVLTF | - | TRBJ2-6 | - | TRBV19
TGTGCCATCAGTCCAGGGGGAGGGAACACTGAAGCTTTCTTT | CAISPGGGNTEAFF | TRBD1 | TRBJ1-1 | - | TRBV10-3
TGTGCCAGCAGCCACCCAGCCAAAAACATTCAGTACTTC | CASSHPAKNIQYF | - | TRBJ2-4 | - | TRBV5-6
TGTGCCAGCAGCTTGGTACGGGGGTCCTACAATGAGCAGTTCTTC | CASSLVRGSYNEQFF | - | TRBJ2-1 | - | TRBV5-6
TGTGCCAGCTCACCACCGGGACAACGAAATGAAAAACTGTTTTTT | CASSPPGQRNEKLFF | - | TRBJ1-4 | - | TRBV18
TGCAGCGTTCGGGGGATAGTGAACACTGAAGCTTTCTTT | CSVRGIVNTEAFF | - | TRBJ1-1 | - | TRBV29-1
TGTGCCAGCAGCGTAGGGACAGGGGGCATCTACGAGCAGTACTTC | CASSVGTGGIYEQYF | TRBD1 | TRBJ2-7 | - | TRBV9
TGTGCCAGCAGCCTCCTTGACACTGAAGCTTTCTTT | CASSLLDTEAFF | - | TRBJ1-1 | - | TRBV14
TGTGCCAGCAGCTTACGGTCGGGAGGCCGGGGAGATACGCAGTATTTT | CASSLRSGGRGDTQYF | TRBD2 | TRBJ2-3 | large | TRBV11-2
TGTGCCAGCAGTTACTCGTGGGCCGCGTCGATCAATGAGCAGTTCTTC | CASSYSWAASINEQFF | - | TRBJ2-1 | - | TRBV6-5
TGTGCCAGCAGCTTAGGTTTGGGGGGTAATTCACCCCTCCACTTT | CASSLGLGGNSPLHF | - | TRBJ1-6 | - | TRBV7-3
TGTGCCAGTAGTACGGACAGGAACTATGGCTACACCTTC | CASSTDRNYGYTF | TRBD1 | TRBJ1-2 | few | TRBV19
TGTGCCAGCAGCCTTCGACTGGACGCTAGCACAGATACGCAGTATTTT | CASSLRLDASTDTQYF | - | TRBJ2-3 | - | TRBV11-1
TGTGCCAGCAGTGCTTCGGACGGAACTGAAGCTTTCTTT | CASSASDGTEAFF | - | TRBJ1-1 | - | TRBV11-2
TGTGCCAGCAGCCGGACAGGGTTAGATGGCTACACCTTC | CASSRTGLDGYTF | TRBD1 | TRBJ1-2 | once | TRBV14
TGTGCCAGCCACCCGGTGGGGTCAGTTAGGGGCGAGCAGTACTTC | CASHPVGSVRGEQYF | - | TRBJ2-7 | - | TRBV6-5
TGCGCCAGCGCCCAGGGGGCGGCGGGCACCGGGGAGCTGTTTTTT | CASAQGAAGTGELFF | TRBD1 | TRBJ2-2 | - | TRBV5-1
TGTGCCAGCAGCTTTAGCCCTGGGGTGCGACTAATAAATGAGCAGTTCTTC | CASSFSPGVRLINEQFF | - | TRBJ2-1 | - | TRBV12-1
TGTGCCAGTAGTATGCCGGGGATAAATTCACCCCTCCACTTT | CASSMPGINSPLHF | - | TRBJ1-6 | - | TRBV19
TGTGCCATCAGGAAGGGACAGCAAGAGACCCAGTACTTC | CAIRKGQQETQYF | TRBD1 | TRBJ2-5 | - | TRBV10-3
TGTGCCAGCGCGCTTGGGACCGGGGAGCTGTTTTTT | CASALGTGELFF | - | TRBJ2-2 | few | TRBV9
TGTGCCAGCAGCTCGGAAGTTCGGAACGAGCAGTACTTC | CASSSEVRNEQYF | - | TRBJ2-7 | - | TRBV5-5
TGTGCCAGCAGCCCGGCAAGGACGGCCCACTCTGGGGCCAACGTCCTGACTTTC | CASSPARTAHSGANVLTF | - | TRBJ2-6 | - | TRBV5-6
TGCGCCAGCAGCTTGGTTGGGGGGTCCTCCTACGAGCAGTACTTC | CASSLVGGSSYEQYF | - | TRBJ2-7 | - | TRBV5-1
TGTGCCAGCAACCCGTCCCTCTTGGTAAATGAGCAGTTCTTC | CASNPSLLVNEQFF | - | TRBJ2-1 | few | TRBV5-6
TGTGCCAGCAGCCACTTGCTGAACACTGAAGCTTTCTTT | CASSHLLNTEAFF | - | TRBJ1-1 | - | TRBV5-8
TGCAGCGTTGCGGGCATACTACAATCCTTAGAGCAGTTCTTC | CSVAGILQSLEQFF | - | TRBJ2-1 | - | TRBV29-1
TGTGCCAGCAGTGTATTAGCGTGGGATAGAGGGGTAAAAGATACGCAGTATTTT | CASSVLAWDRGVKDTQYF | - | TRBJ2-3 | - | TRBV2
TGTGCCAGTAGAACTCTAACAGGGGGAAGCGAGCAGTACTTC | CASRTLTGGSEQYF | TRBD1 | TRBJ2-7 | - | TRBV19
TGTGCCTGGGCGGGACTGAAGAACACTGAAGCTTTCTTT | CAWAGLKNTEAFF | - | TRBJ1-1 | - | TRBV30
TGTGCCAGCAGTTTTTCGGGAGTGAACACTGAAGCTTTCTTT | CASSFSGVNTEAFF | - | TRBJ1-1 | - | TRBV25-1